This T cell receptor beta chain was identified during a study of shared clonotypes between healthy human individuals. V was clipped by 2 bases and J by 6 bases; unmatched bases: 11. The CDR3 length is 16 residues. Germline V gene sequence: CDR1 LNHNV, CDR2 YYDKDF (reference sequence). The table came from immunoSEQ multiplex PCR; TCRdb's copy has only in-frame clones and leaves some out. The table records 600,000 to 750,000 clones, over 60% of them present only once. The sequencing input was memory CD4+ T cells sorted from blood. This sample's subset: CD45RA-negative fraction. V is TRBV15 and J is TRBJ2-7; 9 bases align to TRBD1. This receptor was obtained from a young woman in good health. For the CDR3, the DNA is TGTGCCACCAGCAGAAAAGGACACAGGGGGCGCGGCGAGCAGTACTTC. Translation: CATSRKGHRGRGEQYF.